This T cell receptor beta chain was captured by sequencing in a study of PD-1 blockade in classical Hodgkin lymphoma. Regarding the study as a whole: Baseline TCR diversity was reportedly lower in newly diagnosed patients than healthy donors. Only CD4+ TCR diversity, not CD8+, had risen significantly by C4D1.

Every patient relapsed after autologous stem cell transplantation, and brentuximab vedotin exposure varied. To note about this clone: What it recognizes is unknown.

The CDR3 consists of 13 residues. Germline V gene sequence: CDR1 SNHLY, CDR2 FYNNEI. The V and J ends lost 5 bases and 4 bases respectively, with 12 bases between them. Clones were sequenced by immunoSEQ multiplex PCR, and TCRdb holds only the in-frame ones, with some missing. The sample consists of around 44,000 clones, about 88% of them appearing once. The sample here was peripheral blood mononuclear cells (PBMCs), taken before the second cycle of nivolumab. The receptor comes from a human donor with classical Hodgkin lymphoma. The V and J genes are TRBV2 and TRBJ2-7; no clear D. The CDR3 DNA sequence: TGTGCCAGCAGTCCTAATTTCGGGTACGAGCAGTACTTC. Its translation: CASSPNFGYEQYF.